The 17 T cell receptor beta chains given below trace back to one sample, sequenced in a study of T cell clonality in common variable immunodeficiency. Method: immunoSEQ multiplex PCR; TCRdb's copy keeps in-frame clones and lacks some. In total the sample includes around 40,000 clones, none of them seen once. Sequencing was performed on peripheral blood mononuclear cells. The receptors originated from a person between 18 and 75 years old in good health.

This clone showed up many times. From the germline J gene comes the end of the CDR3, since the read stops 3 residues before it. This chain joins TRBV5-4 and TRBJ1-1; D may be TRBD1 (6 bases). Germline V gives CDR1 SGHNT, CDR2 YYREEE (reference sequence). V gave up 4 bases and J gave up 6 bases, with 16 bases separating them. CDR3 length equals 14 residues. The CDR3 reads CASSQGTFVAEAFF. CDR3 DNA, as far as it was read: TGTGCCAGCAGCCAAGGGACATTTGTGGCTGAA.

At least ten counts were recorded for this clone. The read terminates 3 residues ahead of where the CDR3 ends, so the germline J gene completes it. V and J are TRBV19 and TRBJ1-1; D is unclear. CDR3 length equals 13 residues. The V gene lost 1 base and the J gene lost 5 bases, with 8 bases spanning the gap. Germline lookup yields CDR1 LNHDA and CDR2 SQIVND (reference sequence). The CDR3 protein is CASSIGAETEAFF. The part of the CDR3 DNA that was read is TGTGCCAGTAGTATAGGGGCCGAGACTGAA.

The table lists this clone with many counts. The read stops 3 residues short of the end of the CDR3; the missing end is completed from the germline J gene. The same CDR3 can be traced to other DNA sequences in this sample. The genes are TRBV19 and TRBJ2-2; 12 bases align to TRBD2. Trimming cost V 9 bases and J 1 base; bases outside gene matches: 12. This CDR3 comprises 18 residues. CDR1 and CDR2 from the germline V gene are LNHDA and SQIVND (reference sequence). Partial CDR3 DNA: TGTGCCAGCAACCTGGGGCTAGCGGGAGGGGTGAACACCGGGGAG. Amino acid sequence: CASNLGLAGGVNTGE. The full CDR3 protein reads CASNLGLAGGVNTGELFF.

At least ten counts were recorded for this clone. The read is 3 residues too short to cover the CDR3 end, so that end is filled in from the germline J gene. The V and J genes are TRBV5-4 and TRBJ2-3, with a tentative D call TRBD1 (5 bases). The CDR3 runs to 13 residues. V was trimmed by 2 bases and J by 4 bases, leaving 8 bases between them. Germline lookup yields CDR1 SGHNT and CDR2 YYREEE (reference sequence). Partial CDR3 DNA: TGTGCCAGCAGCTTTAAAGGGGCAGATACG. Protein sequence: CASSFKGADT. The CDR3 reads in full as CASSFKGADTQYF.

This clone was counted ten times or more. Partial CDR3 DNA: TGCGCCAGCAGCTTGACTAGCGGGGGGTCCAACTCCTACGAG. It codes for CASSLTSGGSNSYE. The entire CDR3 protein reads CASSLTSGGSNSYEQYF. The J gene is TRBJ2-7, the V gene TRBV5-1, with TRBD2 matching 12 bases. The DNA ends 3 residues before the CDR3 does, and the rest of the CDR3 is filled in from the germline J gene. V dropped 1 base and J dropped 0; count of bases not matched to a gene: 5. Per germline, CDR1 SGHRS and CDR2 YFSETQ. The CDR3 sequence is 17 residues long. The full variable domain, its missing parts supplied by reference TRBV5-1 and TRBJ2-7, is KAGVTQTPRYLIKTRGQQVTLSCSPISGHRSVSWYQQTPGQGLQFLFEYFSETQRNKGNFPGRFSGRQFSNSRSEMNVSTLELGDSALYLCASSLTSGGSNSYEQYFGPGTRLTVT.

This clone was detected many times. CDR3: CASSLASGGRSDTQYF. The CDR3 DNA, read in part, is TGCGCCAGCAGCTTGGCCTCGGGCGGGAGGTCAGATACG. The chain uses TRBV5-1 and TRBJ2-3; 8 bases line up with TRBD2. The DNA ends 3 residues before the CDR3 does, and the rest of the CDR3 is filled in from the germline J gene. Per germline, CDR1 SGHRS and CDR2 YFSETQ. The CDR3 covers 16 residues. V trimming: 0 bases; J trimming: 4 bases; junction bases outside the gene matches: 7.

This clone was seen ten or more times. The CDR3 end lies 3 residues beyond the end of the read and is filled in from the germline J gene. The chain couples TRBV10-3 to TRBJ1-5; D may be TRBD1 (5 bases). The germline CDR1 and CDR2 sequences are ENHRY and SYGVKD. The CDR3 runs to 14 residues. Trimming removed 2 bases at V and 2 bases at J, with 7 bases between. The DNA read from the CDR3 is TGTGCCATCAGTGAGGTAGGGGGCAATCAGCCC. Translating it yields CAISEVGGNQP. The complete CDR3 reads CAISEVGGNQPQHF.

This clone was seen many times. The read halts 3 residues ahead of the CDR3 end, with the missing end drawn from the germline J gene. The gene calls are TRBV20-1 and TRBJ1-1; 7 bases fit TRBD1. CDR1 and CDR2 (germline): DFQATT, SNEGSKA (reference sequence). This CDR3 is 14 amino acids long. CDR3 DNA, as far as it was read: TGCAGTGCTAGAGAACCGAAGGGGGCTGGTCAA. Translation: CSAREPKGAGQ. The whole CDR3 sequence reads CSAREPKGAGQAFF.

This clone was found many times. The DNA ends 3 residues before the CDR3 does, and the rest of the CDR3 is filled in from the germline J gene. The J gene is TRBJ2-1, the V gene TRBV2, with D perhaps TRBD2 (5 bases). Trimming took 7 bases from V and 0 from J, leaving 10 bases between them. The CDR3 contains 14 residues. Germline V lookup: CDR1 SNHLY, CDR2 FYNNEI. The CDR3 bases that were read are TGTGCCAGCACTCCCCTAGCCTCCTACAATGAG. This translates into CASTPLASYNE. The whole CDR3 protein is CASTPLASYNEQFF. The full variable domain, with the rest looked up from reference TRBV2 and TRBJ2-1, is EPEVTQTPSHQVTQMGQEVILRCVPISNHLYFYWYRQILGQKVEFLVSFYNNEISEKSEIFDDQFSVERPDGSNFTLKIRSTKLEDSAMYFCASTPLASYNEQFFGPGTRLTVL.

This clone was detected many times. The read ends 3 residues before the CDR3 terminus; that terminus is restored from the germline J gene. This chain joins TRBV19 and TRBJ2-7; D unclear. Germline V CDR1 and CDR2: LNHDA, SQIVND (reference sequence). Trimming left V 3 bases short and J 0 bases short, with 6 bases between. The CDR3 covers 13 residues. The CDR3 spells CASSIVVSYEQYF. The part of the CDR3 DNA that was read is TGTGCCAGTAGTATCGTCGTCTCCTACGAG.

This clone occurred many times. The read terminates 3 residues before the CDR3 end, so the remaining end is supplied by the germline J gene. V and J are TRBV12-3 or TRBV12-4 and TRBJ2-7, with TRBD2 matching 7 bases. CDR3 size: 17 residues. The junction had 15 bases not matched to a gene; V was cut back by 5 bases and J by 2 bases. CDR3 sequence reads: CASSLPVRSGVAYEQYF. CDR3 DNA (partial): TGTGCCAGCAGTCTTCCCGTTCGGAGCGGGGTAGCCTACGAG.

This clone was detected ten times or more. One end of the junction fails to match germline, which may point to a read error. The CDR3 goes on 3 residues after the read ends, and that part is filled in from the germline J gene. Other nucleotide sequences from this sample produce the same CDR3. This chain connects TRBV6-2 or TRBV6-3 to TRBJ2-7; D call uncertain. Germline CDR1 reads MNHEY; CDR2 reads SVGEGT. This CDR3 comprises 11 residues. CDR3 residues: CASSSPYEQYF. The sequenced CDR3 bases are TGTGCTAGCAGTAGCCCCTACGAG.

Worth noting for this clone: The read halts 3 residues ahead of the CDR3 end, with the missing end drawn from the germline J gene. The chain carries TRBV11-2 and TRBJ1-2; unclear D gene. The CDR3 has 13 residues. V was trimmed by 5 bases and J by 5 bases, leaving 12 bases between them. Germline CDR1 is SGHAT and CDR2 is FQNNGV. Partial CDR3 DNA: TGTGCCAGCAGCCGGCGGGCCCTTTATGGC. Its translation: CASSRRALYG. The full-length CDR3 reads as CASSRRALYGYTF. The variable domain in full, with the rest retrieved from reference TRBV11-2 and TRBJ1-2, is EAGVAQSPRYKIIEKRQSVAFWCNPISGHATLYWYQQILGQGPKLLIQFQNNGVVDDSQLPKDRFSAERLKGVDSTLKIQPAKLEDSAVYLCASSRRALYGYTFGSGTRLTVV.

This clone was counted only a few times. Its ends do not fully match the called genes, so a read error is possible. The missing CDR3 end, 3 residues past where the read stops, is filled in from the germline J gene. The rearrangement joins TRBV18 to TRBJ1-2, with TRBD1 matching over 8 bases. The CDR3 has 14 amino acids. Germline loops: CDR1 KGHSH, CDR2 LQKENI. The CDR3 is CASSPSGTGYDYTF. The part of the CDR3 DNA that was read is TGTGCCAGCTCACCATCGGGGACAGGATATGAC. The full variable domain, in which reference TRBV18 and TRBJ1-2 provide the parts outside the CDR3, is NAGVMQNPRHLVRRRGQEARLRCSPMKGHSHVYWYRQLPEEGLKFMVYLQKENIIDESGMPKERFSAEFPKEGPSILRIQQVVRGDSAAYFCASSPSGTGYDYTFGSGTRLTVV.

This clone has ten or more counts. The read comes to an end 3 residues before the CDR3 does, leaving the germline J gene to fill in the end. The V gene is TRBV7-2, the J gene TRBJ2-5, with 7 bases fitting TRBD1. Germline values: CDR1 SGHTA, CDR2 FQGNSA. Trimming took 5 bases from V and 6 from J; bases not matched to a gene: 12. CDR3 size: 15 residues. The CDR3 loop is CASSPTGTVKKTQYF. The sequenced part of the CDR3 DNA is TGTGCCAGCAGCCCGACCGGGACAGTGAAAAAGACC.

This clone came up many times. The read stops 3 residues short of the end of the CDR3; the missing end is completed from the germline J gene. V is TRBV19 and J is TRBJ2-1, with D tentatively TRBD1 or TRBD2 (5 bases each). Germline assignment: CDR1 LNHDA and CDR2 SQIVND (reference sequence). This CDR3 comprises 15 residues. V shed 2 bases and J shed 6 bases, with 14 bases lying between them. The CDR3 bases that were read are TGTGCCAGTAGTATACAACTCCAGAGGGGCAATGAG. It is translated as CASSIQLQRGNE. The complete CDR3 protein is CASSIQLQRGNEQFF.

This clone appeared many times. The read halts 3 residues ahead of the CDR3 end, with the missing end drawn from the germline J gene. The chain joins TRBV2 to TRBJ2-7; either TRBD1 or TRBD2 may supply D (5 bases each). The CDR3 spans 15 residues. The V end was cut by 4 bases, the J end by 1 base, with 14 bases between. The germline gives CDR1 SNHLY, CDR2 FYNNEI. The DNA read from the CDR3 is TGTGCCAGCAGTGGATTTAAGGGGAGTTCCTACGAG. Protein: CASSGFKGSSYE. From start to end, the CDR3 is CASSGFKGSSYEQYF.